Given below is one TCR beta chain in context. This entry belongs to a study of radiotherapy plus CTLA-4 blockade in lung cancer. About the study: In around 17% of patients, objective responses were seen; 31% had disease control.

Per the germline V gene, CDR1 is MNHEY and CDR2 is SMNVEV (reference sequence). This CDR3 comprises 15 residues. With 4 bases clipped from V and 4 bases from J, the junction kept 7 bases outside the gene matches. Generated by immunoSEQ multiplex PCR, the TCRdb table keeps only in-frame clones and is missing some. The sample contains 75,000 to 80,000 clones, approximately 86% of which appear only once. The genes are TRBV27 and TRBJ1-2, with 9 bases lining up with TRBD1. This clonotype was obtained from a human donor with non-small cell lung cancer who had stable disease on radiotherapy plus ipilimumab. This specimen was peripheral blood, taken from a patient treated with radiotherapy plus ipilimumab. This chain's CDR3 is CASSWTGEYLYGYTF. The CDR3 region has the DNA TGTGCCAGCAGTTGGACAGGGGAGTACCTCTATGGCTACACCTTC.